Listed below are T cell receptor beta chains from one sample, sequenced in a study of blood T cell repertoires in COVID-19. This table comes from immunoSEQ multiplex PCR, and its TCRdb copy is limited to in-frame clones, with some not included. This sample carries just over 350,000 clones, about 90% of them seen once, and the ten largest clones take 2.5% to 3%. Material for sequencing was PBMCs or T cells enriched from blood (not recorded which). These receptor sequences come from a woman younger than 45 who had recovered from COVID-19. CDR3s include the opening cysteine and the closing phenylalanine or tryptophan. D genes are given only for firm matches. Size is omitted from some rows. Given values are once, few, many or a class for expanded clones.

V	D	size	J	CDR3	DNA
TRBV7-6	TRBD2	-	TRBJ2-7	CASSPGRARKSDEQYF	TGTGCCAGCAGCCCTGGGAGGGCTCGGAAAAGCGACGAGCAGTACTTC
TRBV5-6	-	-	TRBJ2-7	CASSLGEGVYEQYF	TGTGCCAGCAGCTTAGGAGAGGGGGTCTACGAGCAGTACTTC
TRBV5-1	TRBD2	-	TRBJ2-7	CASSLLANPSYEQYF	TGCGCCAGCAGCTTACTAGCGAATCCTTCCTACGAGCAGTACTTC
TRBV27	TRBD1	-	TRBJ1-5	CASSRSPPGQDSNQPQHF	TGTGCCAGCAGCCGAAGCCCCCCGGGACAGGATAGCAATCAGCCCCAGCATTTT
TRBV4-2	-	-	TRBJ2-1	CASSQDPTEVYNEQFF	TGTGCCAGCAGCCAAGACCCCACGGAGGTTTACAATGAGCAGTTCTTC
TRBV5-8	-	-	TRBJ2-7	CASTPTPRNAGIYEQYF	TGTGCCAGCACCCCTACCCCCAGGAACGCAGGAATCTACGAGCAGTACTTC
TRBV11-2	TRBD2	-	TRBJ2-5	CASSLGGTSSGGTQYF	TGTGCCAGCAGCTTAGGAGGGACTAGCTCAGGTGGGACCCAGTACTTC
TRBV19	TRBD1	-	TRBJ2-2	CASSFDRGPGELFF	TGTGCCAGTAGTTTCGACAGGGGACCCGGGGAGCTGTTTTTT
TRBV5-1	-	-	TRBJ1-3	CASRQGEGNTIYF	TGCGCCAGCAGACAGGGAGAAGGAAACACCATATATTTT
TRBV5-4	-	-	TRBJ2-2	CASSSGPEPTGELFF	TGTGCCAGCAGCTCTGGTCCCGAGCCCACCGGGGAGCTGTTTTTT
TRBV11-1	-	-	TRBJ2-1	CASSLFGEYNEQFF	TGTGCCAGCAGCTTATTCGGGGAATACAATGAGCAGTTCTTC
TRBV10-3	TRBD2	-	TRBJ2-1	CAISESPGVGGGHLGEQFF	TGTGCCATCAGTGAGTCCCCAGGCGTCGGGGGGGGTCATTTGGGTGAGCAGTTCTTC
TRBV9	TRBD1	-	TRBJ1-1	CASSHRQGLMNTEAFF	TGTGCCAGCAGCCACAGACAGGGCCTCATGAACACTGAAGCTTTCTTT
TRBV29-1	TRBD1	-	TRBJ2-1	CSVGRGGVEQFF	TGCAGCGTTGGAAGAGGGGGCGTTGAGCAGTTCTTC
TRBV5-1	-	-	TRBJ2-7	CASSFRSEQYF	TGCGCCAGCAGCTTCCGCAGCGAGCAGTACTTC
TRBV1	-	-	TRBJ1-2	CTSSQAWTSVGYGYTF	TGCACCAGCAGCCAAGCATGGACTTCGGTGGGGTATGGCTACACCTTC
TRBV2	-	-	TRBJ2-7	CASSVWGDQGYEQYF	TGTGCCAGCAGTGTGTGGGGGGACCAAGGTTACGAGCAGTACTTC
TRBV28	TRBD2	-	TRBJ2-5	CASSSLAAGTQYF	TGTGCCAGCAGTTCACTAGCGGCGGGGACCCAGTACTTC
TRBV6-5	TRBD1	-	TRBJ1-1	CASSPRGTNTEAFF	TGTGCCAGCAGTCCCAGGGGGACGAACACTGAAGCTTTCTTT
TRBV28	TRBD2	-	TRBJ2-1	CASSFRTSLNEQFF	TGTGCCAGCAGTTTCAGGACTAGTTTGAATGAGCAGTTCTTC
TRBV19	TRBD2	few	TRBJ2-5	CASSIVPGGIGTTRETQYF	TGTGCCAGTAGTATCGTGCCGGGTGGGATAGGGACTACCAGGGAGACCCAGTACTTC
TRBV11-2	TRBD1	-	TRBJ1-1	CASSRQRQGTEAFF	TGTGCCAGCAGTCGCCAGAGACAGGGGACTGAAGCTTTCTTT
TRBV2	-	-	TRBJ2-2	CASIQGSGELFF	TGTGCCAGCATCCAGGGTTCCGGGGAGCTGTTTTTT
TRBV7-2	TRBD1	-	TRBJ2-1	CASSPNRGSMNEQFF	TGTGCCAGCAGCCCGAACAGGGGGTCTATGAATGAGCAGTTCTTC
TRBV7-9	TRBD1	-	TRBJ1-3	CASSVGTASGNTIYF	TGTGCCAGCAGCGTTGGGACAGCGTCTGGAAACACCATATATTTT
TRBV7-9	TRBD2	-	TRBJ2-5	CASSPLRGRSQETQYF	TGTGCCAGCAGCCCCCTCCGCGGGAGGAGCCAAGAGACCCAGTACTTC
TRBV4-1	TRBD1	-	TRBJ1-1	CASSQEPGQMNTEAFF	TGCGCCAGCAGCCAGGAACCGGGACAGATGAACACTGAAGCTTTCTTT
TRBV29-1	-	-	TRBJ2-1	CSVSPLLGLEQFF	TGCAGCGTGTCTCCATTACTAGGGCTTGAGCAGTTCTTC
TRBV5-1	-	-	TRBJ2-3	CASTTTGTLGDTQYF	TGCGCCAGCACCACGACCGGGACTTTGGGAGATACGCAGTATTTT
TRBV7-9	-	-	TRBJ1-2	CASSPLQAPIYGYTF	TGTGCCAGCAGCCCACTACAGGCTCCGATCTATGGCTACACCTTC
TRBV13	TRBD2	once	TRBJ2-1	CASSSAGTSAYNEQFF	TGTGCCAGCAGCTCTGCGGGGACTAGCGCCTACAATGAGCAGTTCTTC
TRBV5-6	-	-	TRBJ2-7	CASSLLDSWVEQYF	TGTGCCAGCAGCTTGCTCGACAGCTGGGTGGAGCAGTACTTC
TRBV29-1	-	-	TRBJ1-5	CSVSQGNLDQPQHF	TGCAGCGTTTCCCAGGGGAACCTGGATCAGCCCCAGCATTTT
TRBV3-1/TRBV3-2	-	-	TRBJ1-1	CASSQGGGHTEAFF	TGTGCCAGCAGCCAAGGAGGTGGTCACACTGAAGCTTTCTTT
TRBV4-1	TRBD1	-	TRBJ2-2	CASSQLDRETGELFF	TGCGCCAGCAGCCAATTAGACAGGGAAACCGGGGAGCTGTTTTTT
TRBV27	TRBD1	-	TRBJ1-1	CASSPTRTGSRAFF	TGTGCCAGCAGTCCAACAAGGACAGGGAGTCGAGCTTTCTTT
TRBV3-1/TRBV3-2	-	-	TRBJ1-3	CASSQPPFGNTIYF	TGTGCCAGCAGCCAACCCCCGTTCGGAAACACCATATATTTT
TRBV7-9	-	-	TRBJ2-7	CASSFGASPYEQYF	TGTGCCAGCAGCTTTGGGGCCAGTCCCTACGAGCAGTACTTC
TRBV7-2	-	-	TRBJ1-5	CASSLVGSNQPQHF	TGTGCCAGCAGCTTAGTTGGCAGCAATCAGCCCCAGCATTTT
TRBV7-9	-	-	TRBJ2-7	CASSLWPAGPYEQYF	TGTGCCAGCAGCTTATGGCCAGCGGGCCCCTACGAGCAGTACTTC
TRBV9	-	-	TRBJ2-3	CASSVGRGTDTQYF	TGTGCCAGCAGCGTAGGACGGGGCACAGATACGCAGTATTTT
TRBV3-1/TRBV3-2	-	-	TRBJ2-5	CASSWTQGSQETQYF	TGTGCCAGCAGTTGGACACAGGGATCCCAAGAGACCCAGTACTTC
TRBV19	-	-	TRBJ2-1	CASTIGGNEQFF	TGTGCCAGTACCATAGGAGGCAATGAGCAGTTCTTC
TRBV18	TRBD1	-	TRBJ1-2	CASSPRQGPSNYGYTF	TGTGCCAGCTCACCCAGACAGGGGCCCTCCAACTATGGCTACACCTTC
TRBV12-3/TRBV12-4	-	-	TRBJ1-2	CASSLTANYGYTF	TGTGCCAGCAGTTTAACGGCTAACTATGGCTACACCTTC
TRBV19	-	many	TRBJ1-1	CASSIDGPFEAFF	TGTGCCAGTAGTATAGACGGTCCTTTTGAAGCTTTCTTT
TRBV2	TRBD1	-	TRBJ2-3	CASRGTGGDTQYF	TGTGCCAGCAGGGGGACAGGGGGGGATACGCAGTATTTT
TRBV7-6	TRBD2	-	TRBJ2-1	CASSSKLAGGVSNEQFF	TGTGCCAGCAGCTCGAAACTAGCGGGAGGCGTGAGCAATGAGCAGTTCTTC